This paragraph reports one TCR beta chain. Its binding antigen is unknown. There are no base qualities to consult, and no much larger clone falls within one base. These data come from a study of blood T cell repertoires in COVID-19 (dated by TCRdb to about 2020). Background for the entire study: Samples covering the acute and convalescent phases of COVID-19 were provided by collaborators in the United States, Italy and Spain. The prospective study material was composed of cDNA or gDNA derived from T cells, B-cell-depleted T cells, or PBMCs. Deeply sampled blood TCRbeta repertoires from subjects exposed to, actively infected with, or recovered from COVID-19 were included in the dataset. The repertoires were released in a freely available public database intended as a resource for research on the immune response to SARS-CoV-2. The samples were drawn from two sources: the first 160 participants of the ongoing ImmuneRACE study, and 1,000 to 1,500 subjects contributed by 6 global collaborators. Nearly every sample came with metadata listing a de-identified subject ID, COVID-19 status, age in years and sex. Where HLA class I and class II types were available, the types were taken from metadata supplied by the sample provider, not from assay-based typing. On the study overall, not on this receptor specifically: Clinical and demographic metadata were provided uncurated, with the amount varying by source and participant.

V ends up 1 base short and J 6 bases short, with an unmatched junction base count of 0. CDR1 KGHSH and CDR2 LQKENI were looked up in the germline V gene. The CDR3 goes from the cysteine to the phenylalanine over 13 residues. The kept DNA is CDR3 alone, 39 bases in frame from the first base. Collaborating institutions collected whole blood in K2EDTA tubes following their own protocols. For TCRbeta analysis, collaborator samples were shipped as frozen whole blood, as isolated PBMCs, or as DNA extracted from either sample type. TCRbeta CDR3 regions were amplified from genomic DNA using the immunoSEQ Assay, a bias-controlled multiplex PCR. Turning to the authors' computational methods: Within the assay, amplification of reference gene primers was used to estimate how many nucleated cells each sample contained. To quantify the absolute abundance of each unique TCRbeta CDR3 rearrangement, sequence reads were collapsed and filtered. For each sample, productive Simpson clonality was calculated by taking the square root of Simpson's diversity index across productive rearrangements. TCRdb carries this immuneACCESS record with in-frame sequences only. Its versions omit some clonotypes, under half of them owing to an unresolved V gene in the studies checked, with the rest unexplained. V and J calls and clone size are given by that table; D and trimming were obtained from the DNA. For this sample there are around 320,000 clones; 65% to 90% appear just once. The ten largest clones capture about 7% of the sample.

The rearranged chain carries TRBV18 and TRBJ1-3, and 7 junction bases match TRBD1. This TCR came from a human donor in a cohort sampled during active COVID-19. The material sequenced was peripheral blood. For the CDR3, the sequence is CASSPQGANTIYF. The nucleotide sequence reads TGTGCCAGCTCACCACAGGGGGCAAACACCATATATTTT.